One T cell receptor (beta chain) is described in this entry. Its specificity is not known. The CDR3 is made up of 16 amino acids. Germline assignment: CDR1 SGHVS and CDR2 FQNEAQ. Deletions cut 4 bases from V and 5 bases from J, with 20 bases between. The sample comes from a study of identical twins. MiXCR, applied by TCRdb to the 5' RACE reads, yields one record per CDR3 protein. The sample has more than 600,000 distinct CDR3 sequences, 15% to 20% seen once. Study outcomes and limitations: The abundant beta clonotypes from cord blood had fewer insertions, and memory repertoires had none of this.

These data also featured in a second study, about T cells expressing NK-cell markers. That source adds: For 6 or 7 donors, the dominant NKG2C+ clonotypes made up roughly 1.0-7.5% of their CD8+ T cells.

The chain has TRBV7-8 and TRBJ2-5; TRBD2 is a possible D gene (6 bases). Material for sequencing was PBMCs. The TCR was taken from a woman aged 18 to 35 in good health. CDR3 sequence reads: CASSWRRDRPEETQYF. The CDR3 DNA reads TGTGCCAGCAGCTGGAGGCGGGACCGCCCTGAGGAGACCCAGTACTTC. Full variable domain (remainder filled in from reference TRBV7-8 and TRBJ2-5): GAGVSQSPRYKVAKRGQDVALRCDPISGHVSLFWYQQALGQGPEFLTYFQNEAQLDKSGLPSDRFFAERPEGSVSTLKIQRTQQEDSAVYLCASSWRRDRPEETQYFGPGTRLLVL.